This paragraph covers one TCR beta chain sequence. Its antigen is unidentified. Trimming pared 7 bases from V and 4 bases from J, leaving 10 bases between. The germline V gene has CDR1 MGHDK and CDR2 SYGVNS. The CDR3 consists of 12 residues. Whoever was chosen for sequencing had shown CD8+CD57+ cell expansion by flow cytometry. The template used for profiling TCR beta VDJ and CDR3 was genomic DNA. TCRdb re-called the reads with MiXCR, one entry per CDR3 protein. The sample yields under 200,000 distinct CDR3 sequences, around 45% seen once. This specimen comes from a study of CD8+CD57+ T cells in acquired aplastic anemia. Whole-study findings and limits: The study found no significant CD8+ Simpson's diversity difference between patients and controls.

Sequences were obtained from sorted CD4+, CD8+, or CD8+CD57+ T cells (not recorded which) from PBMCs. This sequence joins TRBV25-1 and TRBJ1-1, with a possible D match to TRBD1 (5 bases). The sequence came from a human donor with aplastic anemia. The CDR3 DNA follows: TGTGCCAGCACGGGGCTTAGCACTGAAGCTTTCTTT. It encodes CASTGLSTEAFF.